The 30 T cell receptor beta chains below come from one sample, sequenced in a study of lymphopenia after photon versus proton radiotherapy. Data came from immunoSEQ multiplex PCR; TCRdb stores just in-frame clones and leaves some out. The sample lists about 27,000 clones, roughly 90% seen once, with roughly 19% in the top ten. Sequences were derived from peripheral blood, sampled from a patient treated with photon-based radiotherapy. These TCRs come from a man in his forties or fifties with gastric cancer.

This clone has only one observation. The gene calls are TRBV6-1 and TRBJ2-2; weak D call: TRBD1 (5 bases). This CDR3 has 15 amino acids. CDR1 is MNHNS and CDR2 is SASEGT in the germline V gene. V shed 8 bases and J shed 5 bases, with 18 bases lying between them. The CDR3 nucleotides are TGTGCCAGCGTGGGAAGGGGCATTTCGACCGGGGAGCTGTTTTTT. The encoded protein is CASVGRGISTGELFF.

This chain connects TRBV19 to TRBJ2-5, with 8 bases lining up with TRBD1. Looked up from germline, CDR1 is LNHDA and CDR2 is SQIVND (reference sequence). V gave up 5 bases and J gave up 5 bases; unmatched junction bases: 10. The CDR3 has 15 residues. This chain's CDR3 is CASSLGQGDVETQYF. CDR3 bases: TGTGCCAGTAGTTTAGGACAGGGAGATGTGGAGACCCAGTACTTC.

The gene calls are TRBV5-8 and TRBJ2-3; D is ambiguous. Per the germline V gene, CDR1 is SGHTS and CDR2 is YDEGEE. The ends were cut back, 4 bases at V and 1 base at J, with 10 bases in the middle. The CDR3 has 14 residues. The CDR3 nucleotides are TGTGCCAGCAGCCTAGGACGGCGCACAGATACGCAGTATTTT. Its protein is CASSLGRRTDTQYF. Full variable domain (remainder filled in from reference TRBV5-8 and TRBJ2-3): EAGVTQSPTHLIKTRGQQATLRCSPISGHTSVYWYQQALGLGLQFLLWYDEGEERNRGNFPPRFSGRQFPNYSSELNVNALELEDSALYLCASSLGRRTDTQYFGPGTRLTVL.

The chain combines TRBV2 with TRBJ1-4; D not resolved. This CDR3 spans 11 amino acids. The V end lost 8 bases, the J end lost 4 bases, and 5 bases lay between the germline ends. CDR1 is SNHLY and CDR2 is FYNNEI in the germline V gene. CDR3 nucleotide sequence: TGTGCCAGCTCCCGTAATGAAAAACTGTTTTTT. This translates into CASSRNEKLFF.

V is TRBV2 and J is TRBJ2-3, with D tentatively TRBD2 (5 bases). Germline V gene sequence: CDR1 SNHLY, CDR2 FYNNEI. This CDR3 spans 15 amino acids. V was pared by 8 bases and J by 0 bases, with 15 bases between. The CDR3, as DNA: TGTGCCAGCTCTACACCTAGCTGGAGCACAGATACGCAGTATTTT. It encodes CASSTPSWSTDTQYF.

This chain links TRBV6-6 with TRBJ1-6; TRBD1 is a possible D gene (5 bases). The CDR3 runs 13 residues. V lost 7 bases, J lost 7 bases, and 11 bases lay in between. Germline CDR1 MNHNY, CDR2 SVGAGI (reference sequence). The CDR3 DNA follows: TGTGCCAGCAATGGGGGACGCAATTCACCCCTCCACTTT. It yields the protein CASNGGRNSPLHF.

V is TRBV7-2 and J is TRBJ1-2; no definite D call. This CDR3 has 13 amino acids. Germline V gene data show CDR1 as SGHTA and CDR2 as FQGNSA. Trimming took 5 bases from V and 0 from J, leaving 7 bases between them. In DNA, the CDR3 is TGTGCCAGCAGCCATACATCTAACTATGGCTACACCTTC. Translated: CASSHTSNYGYTF.

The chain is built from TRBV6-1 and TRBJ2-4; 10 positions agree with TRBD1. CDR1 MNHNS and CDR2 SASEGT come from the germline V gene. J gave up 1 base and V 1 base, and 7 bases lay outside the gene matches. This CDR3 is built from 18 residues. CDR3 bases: TGTGCCAGCAGTGAAGGGACAGGGGGGATTTTGGCCAAAAACATTCAGTACTTC. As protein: CASSEGTGGILAKNIQYF.

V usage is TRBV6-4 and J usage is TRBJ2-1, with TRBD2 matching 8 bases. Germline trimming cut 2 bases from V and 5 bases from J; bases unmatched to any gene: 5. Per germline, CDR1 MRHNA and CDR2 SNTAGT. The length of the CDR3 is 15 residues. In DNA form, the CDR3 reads TGTGCCAGCAGTGACGGCGGGGGGCCCCACAATGAGCAGTTCTTC. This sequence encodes CASSDGGGPHNEQFF.

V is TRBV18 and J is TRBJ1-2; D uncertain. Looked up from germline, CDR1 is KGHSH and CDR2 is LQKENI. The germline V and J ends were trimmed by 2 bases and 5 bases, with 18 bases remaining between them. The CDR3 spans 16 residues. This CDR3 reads CASSPSGPRTSYGYTF. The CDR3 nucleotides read TGTGCCAGCTCACCATCAGGACCTCGAACCTCTTATGGCTACACCTTC.

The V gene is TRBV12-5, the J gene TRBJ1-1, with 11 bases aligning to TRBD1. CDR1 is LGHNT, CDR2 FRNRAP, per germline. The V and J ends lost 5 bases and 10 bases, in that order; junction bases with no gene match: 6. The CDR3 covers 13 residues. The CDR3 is CASGPGTGGLAFF. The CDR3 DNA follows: TGTGCTAGTGGTCCTGGGACAGGGGGGTTAGCTTTCTTT.

The CDR3, as DNA: TGTGCCAGCAGCGGCGGACAGTACGATAGCGCCGATGAGCAGTTCTTC. This codes for CASSGGQYDSADEQFF. This chain uses TRBV9 with TRBJ2-1, with D possibly TRBD1 on 6 matching bases. Germline V CDR1 and CDR2: SGDLS, YYNGEE. Trimming removed 3 bases at V and 8 bases at J, with 21 bases between. CDR3 length equals 16 residues.

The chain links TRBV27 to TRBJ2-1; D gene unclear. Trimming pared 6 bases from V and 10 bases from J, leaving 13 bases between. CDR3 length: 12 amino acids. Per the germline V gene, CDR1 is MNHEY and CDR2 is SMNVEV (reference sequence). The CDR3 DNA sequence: TGTGCCAGCAGCCGCCCATTGGGCGAGCAGTTCTTC. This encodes CASSRPLGEQFF.

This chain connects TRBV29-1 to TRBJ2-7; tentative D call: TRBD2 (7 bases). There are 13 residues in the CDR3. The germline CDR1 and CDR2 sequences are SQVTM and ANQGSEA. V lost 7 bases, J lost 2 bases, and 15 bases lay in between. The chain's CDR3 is CSASGTPPYEQYF. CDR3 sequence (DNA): TGCAGCGCCAGCGGGACACCTCCCTACGAGCAGTACTTC.

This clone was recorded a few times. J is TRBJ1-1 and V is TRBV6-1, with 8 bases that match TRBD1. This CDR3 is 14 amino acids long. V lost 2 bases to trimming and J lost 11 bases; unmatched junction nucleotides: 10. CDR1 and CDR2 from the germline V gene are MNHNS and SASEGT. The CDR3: CASSEMRTGLRAFF. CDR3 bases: TGTGCCAGCAGTGAAATGAGGACAGGGTTGCGCGCTTTCTTT.

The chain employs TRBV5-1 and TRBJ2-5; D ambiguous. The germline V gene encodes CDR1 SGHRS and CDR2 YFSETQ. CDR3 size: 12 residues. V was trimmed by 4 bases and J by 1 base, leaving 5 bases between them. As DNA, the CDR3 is TGCGCCAGCAGCAGACTCCAAGAGACCCAGTACTTC. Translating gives CASSRLQETQYF.

The CDR3 loop is CASSLGGTLNTGELFF. CDR3 in DNA: TGTGCCAGCAGCTTGGGGGGGACCCTTAACACCGGGGAGCTGTTTTTT. The chain combines TRBV5-4 with TRBJ2-2; D may correspond to TRBD1 or TRBD2 (5 bases each). From germline, CDR1 is SGHNT and CDR2 YYREEE (reference sequence). Trimming removed 0 bases at V and 2 bases at J, with 11 bases between. The CDR3 consists of 16 residues.

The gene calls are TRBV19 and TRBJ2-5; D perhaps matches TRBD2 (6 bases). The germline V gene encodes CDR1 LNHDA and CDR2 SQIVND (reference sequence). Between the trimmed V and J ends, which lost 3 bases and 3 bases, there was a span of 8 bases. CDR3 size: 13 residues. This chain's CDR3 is CASSIGGKETQYF. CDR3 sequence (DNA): TGTGCCAGTAGTATTGGGGGGAAAGAGACCCAGTACTTC.

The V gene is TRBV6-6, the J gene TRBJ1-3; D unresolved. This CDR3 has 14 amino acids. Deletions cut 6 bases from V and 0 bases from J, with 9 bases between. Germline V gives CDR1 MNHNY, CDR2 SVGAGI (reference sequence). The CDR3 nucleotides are TGTGCCAGCAGCCCAGGCGGCTCTGGAAACACCATATATTTT. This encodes CASSPGGSGNTIYF.

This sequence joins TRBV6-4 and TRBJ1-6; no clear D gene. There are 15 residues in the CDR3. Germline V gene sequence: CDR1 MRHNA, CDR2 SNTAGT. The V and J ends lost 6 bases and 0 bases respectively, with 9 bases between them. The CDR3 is CASRDQSSYNSPLHF. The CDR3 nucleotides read TGTGCCAGCAGGGACCAAAGCTCCTATAATTCACCCCTCCACTTT.

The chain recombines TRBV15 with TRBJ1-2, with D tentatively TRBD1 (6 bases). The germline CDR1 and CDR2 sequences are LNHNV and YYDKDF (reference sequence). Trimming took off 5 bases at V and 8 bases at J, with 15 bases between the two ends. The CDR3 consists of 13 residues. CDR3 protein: CATSAGYREGYTF. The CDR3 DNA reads TGTGCCACCAGCGCCGGGTACAGGGAAGGCTACACCTTC.

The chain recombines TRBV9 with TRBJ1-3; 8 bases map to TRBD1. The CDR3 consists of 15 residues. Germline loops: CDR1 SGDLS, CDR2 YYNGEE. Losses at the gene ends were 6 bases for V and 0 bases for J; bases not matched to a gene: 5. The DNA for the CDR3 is TGTGCCAGCATGACAGGGGCCGGCTCTGGAAACACCATATATTTT. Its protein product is CASMTGAGSGNTIYF. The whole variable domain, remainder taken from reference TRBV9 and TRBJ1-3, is DSGVTQTPKHLITATGQRVTLRCSPRSGDLSVYWYQQSLDQGLQFLIQYYNGEERAKGNILERFSAQQFPDLHSELNLSSLELGDSALYFCASMTGAGSGNTIYFGEGSWLTVV.

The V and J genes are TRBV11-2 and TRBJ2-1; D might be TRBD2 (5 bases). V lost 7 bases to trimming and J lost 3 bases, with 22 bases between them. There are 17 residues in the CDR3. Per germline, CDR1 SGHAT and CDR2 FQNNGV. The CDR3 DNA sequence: TGTGCCAGCAACGCTGGAACCTCGGGGTTGCACTACAATGAGCAGTTCTTC. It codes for CASNAGTSGLHYNEQFF.

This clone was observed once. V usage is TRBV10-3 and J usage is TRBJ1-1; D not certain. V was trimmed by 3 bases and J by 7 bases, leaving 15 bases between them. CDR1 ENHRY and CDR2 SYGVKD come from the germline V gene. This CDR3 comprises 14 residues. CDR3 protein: CAISDFGASSEAFF. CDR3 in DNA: TGTGCCATCAGTGACTTCGGAGCGAGTAGTGAAGCTTTCTTT.

The CDR3 bases are TGTGCCAGCTCACCAGAGGGGCCAAGGGCGTATGAGCAGTTCTTC. This sequence encodes CASSPEGPRAYEQFF. V usage is TRBV18 and J usage is TRBJ2-1; D assignment may be TRBD1 or TRBD2 (5 bases each). Trimming took 2 bases from V and 8 from J, leaving 16 bases between them. In germline, CDR1 is KGHSH, CDR2 LQKENI. The CDR3 has 15 amino acids.

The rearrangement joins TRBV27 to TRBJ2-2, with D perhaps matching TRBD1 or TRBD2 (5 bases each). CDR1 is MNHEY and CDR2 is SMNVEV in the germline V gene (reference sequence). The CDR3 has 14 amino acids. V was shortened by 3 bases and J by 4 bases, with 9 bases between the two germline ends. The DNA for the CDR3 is TGTGCCAGCAGTTTCTTGAGGGGCACCGGGGAGCTGTTTTTT. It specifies CASSFLRGTGELFF.

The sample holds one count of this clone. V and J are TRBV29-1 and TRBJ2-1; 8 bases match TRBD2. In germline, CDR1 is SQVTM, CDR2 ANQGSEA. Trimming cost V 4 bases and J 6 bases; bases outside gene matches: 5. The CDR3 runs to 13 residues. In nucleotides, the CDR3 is TGCAGCGTTGCGGGGGGGCCTGTCAATGAGCAGTTCTTC. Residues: CSVAGGPVNEQFF.

CDR3 nucleotide sequence: TGCGCCAGCAGCCCGCAAGGGTACGAGCAGTACTTC. It encodes CASSPQGYEQYF. The chain couples TRBV5-1 to TRBJ2-7; no definite D call. Trimming left V 4 bases short and J 4 bases short, with 9 bases between. Germline V gene data show CDR1 as SGHRS and CDR2 as YFSETQ. The CDR3 runs 12 residues.

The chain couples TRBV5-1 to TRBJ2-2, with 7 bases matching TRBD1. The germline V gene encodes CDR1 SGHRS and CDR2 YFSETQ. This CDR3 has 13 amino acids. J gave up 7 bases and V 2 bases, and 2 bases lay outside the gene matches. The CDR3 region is CASSFDRVGELFF. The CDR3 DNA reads TGCGCCAGCAGCTTCGACAGGGTCGGGGAGCTGTTTTTT.

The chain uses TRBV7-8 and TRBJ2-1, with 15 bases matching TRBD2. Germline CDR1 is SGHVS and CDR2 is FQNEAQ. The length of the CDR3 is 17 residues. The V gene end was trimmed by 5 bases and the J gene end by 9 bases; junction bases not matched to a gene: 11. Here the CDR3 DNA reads TGTGCCAGCAGCAAGTGGACTAGCGGGGGGGCTTTCGTTGAGCAGTTCTTC. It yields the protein CASSKWTSGGAFVEQFF.